This TCR beta chain was recovered during a study of beta chain features in type 1 diabetes. Worth noting for this clone: Its cognate antigen is unknown.

Notes on the study in general: Researchers caution that PCR might favor shorter templates, equally among patients and controls. Compared to healthy donors, patients appeared to have naive, central memory and Treg TCRB repertoires that were more alike. All four CD4+ subsets from Type 1 diabetes patients carried moderately but significantly shorter TCRB CDR3s.

Blood was collected once per donor into heparin, averaging around 120 mL. What was sequenced were expressed TCRB transcripts, since all of the isolated RNA had been reverse transcribed. Some clones are missing from TCRdb's copy, which holds only in-frame ones; the method was immunoSEQ multiplex PCR. The top ten hold approximately 0.046% of the sample, which has about 350,000 clones, 20% seen once. The clonotype originates from a woman aged 18 to 35 in good health. The sample was naive CD4+ T cells from blood.

The CDR3 reads CASSIGNSGISYEQYF. Written as DNA, the CDR3 is TGTGCCAGTAGTATAGGCAATAGCGGGATCTCCTACGAGCAGTACTTC. The chain has TRBV19 and TRBJ2-7; TRBD2 matches at 8 bases. The CDR3 extends over 16 amino acids. Germline CDR1 reads LNHDA; CDR2 reads SQIVND (reference sequence). With V trimmed by 1 base and J by 0 bases, 5 bases remained unmatched. The full variable domain, with the rest looked up from reference TRBV19 and TRBJ2-7, is DGGITQSPKYLFRKEGQNVTLSCEQNLNHDAMYWYRQDPGQGLRLIYYSQIVNDFQKGDIAEGYSVSREKKESFPLTVTSAQKNPTAFYLCASSIGNSGISYEQYFGPGTRLTVT.